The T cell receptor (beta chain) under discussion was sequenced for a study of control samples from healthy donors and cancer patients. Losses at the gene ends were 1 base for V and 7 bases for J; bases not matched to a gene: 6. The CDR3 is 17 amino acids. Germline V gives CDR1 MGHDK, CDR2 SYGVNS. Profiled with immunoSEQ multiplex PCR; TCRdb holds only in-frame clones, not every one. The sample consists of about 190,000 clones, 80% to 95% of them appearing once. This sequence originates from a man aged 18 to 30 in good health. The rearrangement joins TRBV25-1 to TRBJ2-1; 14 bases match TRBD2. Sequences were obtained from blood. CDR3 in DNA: TGTGCCAGCAGTGAATGGCGACTAGCGGGGGGGGAGAATGAGCAGTTCTTC. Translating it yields CASSEWRLAGGENEQFF.